A single sample gave rise to the 5 T cell receptor beta chains below, sequenced in a study of monozygotic twins with cystic fibrosis (dated by TCRdb to about 2021). The protocol used for the library was the immunoSEQ multiplex PCR assay. Sourced from immuneACCESS, this table was stored by TCRdb with only in-frame sequences that have V and J called. A share of the clones is absent; for the studies checked, an unresolved V gene accounts for under half, and the remainder has no known explanation. For this sample there are roughly 20,000 clones; about 97% appear just once. 1.5% to 2% of the sample goes to the ten largest clones. The sample comprised blood. These TCRs come from a woman aged 25-40 years with cystic fibrosis.

For the CDR3, the DNA is TGTGCCAGCTCACTACCACGGTGGGGTTCTGGAAACACCATATATTTT. This sequence encodes CASSLPRWGSGNTIYF. The chain carries TRBV18 and TRBJ1-3; D is unclear. The V and J ends lost 4 bases and 1 base respectively, with 14 bases between them. The CDR3 consists of 16 residues. The V gene's germline CDR1 is KGHSH and CDR2 LQKENI.

This clone has a single count. The chain joins TRBV10-3 to TRBJ2-1; D is possibly TRBD2 (5 bases). V shed 0 bases and J shed 7 bases, with 16 bases lying between them. There are 16 residues in the CDR3. Germline V CDR1 and CDR2: ENHRY, SYGVKD. CDR3 in DNA: TGTGCCATCAGTGAGTCGGGCGGAAGGCGGAGGAATGAGCAGTTCTTC. This sequence encodes CAISESGGRRRNEQFF.

J is TRBJ2-3 and V is TRBV7-2; 11 bases are a match to TRBD2. This CDR3 spans 15 amino acids. The V segment lost 1 base and the J segment 4 bases; nucleotides outside the gene matches: 1. Germline values: CDR1 SGHTA, CDR2 FQGNSA. CDR3 sequence (DNA): TGTGCCAGCAGCTTAGTAGCGGGGGGGCCAGATACGCAGTATTTT. As protein: CASSLVAGGPDTQYF. The full variable domain, its missing parts supplied by reference TRBV7-2 and TRBJ2-3, is GAGVSQSPSNKVTEKGKDVELRCDPISGHTALYWYRQSLGQGLEFLIYFQGNSAPDKSGLPSDRFSAERTGGSVSTLTIQRTQQEDSAVYLCASSLVAGGPDTQYFGPGTRLTVL.

The genes are TRBV4-1 and TRBJ1-1; unclear D gene. The CDR3 contains 15 residues. The V gene lost 0 bases and the J gene lost 1 base, with 9 bases spanning the gap. Germline V gene sequence: CDR1 MGHRA, CDR2 YSYEKL. The CDR3 DNA sequence: TGCGCCAGCAGCCAAGATCCGGCGGGGAACACTGAAGCTTTCTTT. As protein: CASSQDPAGNTEAFF.

In this sample, this clone turned up once. This chain uses TRBV2 with TRBJ2-1; 8 bases are a match to TRBD1. The germline V gene has CDR1 SNHLY and CDR2 FYNNEI. The CDR3 totals 15 residues. The V gene end was trimmed by 7 bases and the J gene end by 2 bases; junction bases not matched to a gene: 7. DNA for the CDR3: TGTGCCAGCACCAGAGGGGGACAGGCCTACAATGAGCAGTTCTTC. Amino acid sequence: CASTRGGQAYNEQFF. Supplemented by reference TRBV2 and TRBJ2-1, the full variable domain reads EPEVTQTPSHQVTQMGQEVILRCVPISNHLYFYWYRQILGQKVEFLVSFYNNEISEKSEIFDDQFSVERPDGSNFTLKIRSTKLEDSAMYFCASTRGGQAYNEQFFGPGTRLTVL.